Below are 30 T cell receptor beta chains sequenced from a single sample in a study of cytomegalovirus exposure and HLA in healthy donors. 60 Vbeta and 13 Jbeta primers were used in PCR. The table came from immunoSEQ multiplex PCR; TCRdb's copy has only in-frame clones and leaves some out. The sample contains approximately 300,000 clones, 84% of which appear only once. The specimen was PBMCs. The receptors derive from a middle-aged woman in good health and CMV-seropositive.

This chain joins TRBV6-5 and TRBJ2-1; TRBD1 aligns across 12 bases. Germline V lookup: CDR1 MNHEY, CDR2 SVGAGI. The CDR3 loop spans 15 amino acids. Trimming at V came to 2 bases and at J to 10 bases, leaving 6 bases not matched to a gene. DNA for the CDR3: TGTGCCAGCAGTTACGACGGGACAGGGGGCCAAGAGCAGTTCTTC. The encoded protein is CASSYDGTGGQEQFF.

This clone showed up just a few times. The rearrangement joins TRBV6-1 to TRBJ2-1; weak D call: TRBD1 (5 bases). The CDR3 is 12 amino acids. Trimming pared 2 bases from V and 6 bases from J, leaving 5 bases between. The germline V gene has CDR1 MNHNS and CDR2 SASEGT. The CDR3 region is CASSEQGNEQFF. The CDR3 nucleotides read TGTGCCAGCAGTGAACAGGGCAATGAGCAGTTCTTC.

V and J are TRBV28 and TRBJ2-5; 8 nucleotides match TRBD1. This CDR3 has 12 amino acids. Germline loops: CDR1 MDHEN, CDR2 SYDVKM. J gave up 5 bases and V 7 bases, and 3 bases lay outside the gene matches. The CDR3 DNA sequence: TGTGCCAGCAAACAGGGGGGCGAGACCCAGTACTTC. This codes for CASKQGGETQYF. Based on the CDR3 plus reference TRBV28 and TRBJ2-5, the full variable domain is DVKVTQSSRYLVKRTGEKVFLECVQDMDHENMFWYRQDPGLGLRLIYFSYDVKMKEKGDIPEGYSVSREKKERFSLILESASTNQTSMYLCASKQGGETQYFGPGTRLLVL.

This clone was seen just once. The CDR3 loop is CSVVLPSLEAFF. CDR3 nucleotide sequence: TGCAGCGTTGTACTCCCCTCATTAGAAGCTTTCTTT. V usage is TRBV29-1 and J usage is TRBJ1-1, with D unresolved. Trimming took 4 bases from V and 8 from J, leaving 14 bases between them. This CDR3 spans 12 amino acids. Looked up from germline, CDR1 is SQVTM and CDR2 is ANQGSEA.

The chain carries TRBV4-3 and TRBJ2-1; 9 nucleotides line up with TRBD2. The junction had 7 bases not matched to a gene; V was cut back by 0 bases and J by 10 bases. The CDR3 covers 15 residues. In germline, CDR1 is LGHNA, CDR2 YSLEER. The CDR3 loop reads CASSQESGTSGEQFF. CDR3 coding DNA: TGCGCCAGCAGCCAAGAAAGCGGCACTAGCGGGGAGCAGTTCTTC.

The chain couples TRBV2 to TRBJ2-5; TRBD1 might be the D (6 bases). This CDR3 is 14 amino acids long. CDR1 and CDR2 (germline): SNHLY, FYNNEI. Trimming pared 6 bases from V and 2 bases from J, leaving 13 bases between. CDR3 bases: TGTGCCAGCAGCCCGACAGGTCCGCAAGAGACCCAGTACTTC. Its translation is CASSPTGPQETQYF.

This clone was found once. This chain uses TRBV4-2 with TRBJ2-5; maybe TRBD2 (6 bases). Germline V gene lookup returns CDR1 LGHNA and CDR2 YNFKEQ. Trimming shortened V by 0 bases and J by 0 bases, and 20 bases separated the two germline ends. This CDR3 has 19 amino acids. The CDR3 DNA is TGTGCCAGCAGCCAAGATCAGGGAGGCACAACGAGGTACCAAGAGACCCAGTACTTC. Translated: CASSQDQGGTTRYQETQYF.

V gene TRBV5-5 combines with J gene TRBJ2-5, with 7 bases that match TRBD1. After removal of 4 bases from V and 5 bases from J, the junction contained 11 bases not matched to a gene. The germline V gene encodes CDR1 SGHKS and CDR2 YYEKEE (reference sequence). The CDR3 spans 15 residues. The CDR3 is CASSRGRGGVETQYF. Here the CDR3 DNA reads TGTGCCAGCAGCCGGGGACGAGGGGGCGTGGAGACCCAGTACTTC.

The chain carries TRBV5-8 and TRBJ1-1; tentative D call: TRBD1 (6 bases). Trimming pared 4 bases from V and 1 base from J, leaving 14 bases between. The CDR3 has 15 residues. Germline V CDR1 and CDR2: SGHTS, YDEGEE. CDR3 nucleotide sequence: TGTGCCAGCAGCCCTCGGACAGCCAAGAACACTGAAGCTTTCTTT. Residues: CASSPRTAKNTEAFF. Full variable domain (remainder filled in from reference TRBV5-8 and TRBJ1-1): EAGVTQSPTHLIKTRGQQATLRCSPISGHTSVYWYQQALGLGLQFLLWYDEGEERNRGNFPPRFSGRQFPNYSSELNVNALELEDSALYLCASSPRTAKNTEAFFGQGTRLTVV.

V and J are TRBV6-1 and TRBJ2-7, with 13 bases fitting TRBD2. Unmatched junction bases numbered 1, after V lost 5 bases and J lost 0 bases. This CDR3 has 15 amino acids. The germline gives CDR1 MNHNS, CDR2 SASEGT. The CDR3 sequence is CASSRTSGSSYEQYF. DNA for the CDR3: TGTGCCAGCAGTAGGACTAGCGGGAGCTCCTACGAGCAGTACTTC.

This sequence joins TRBV28 and TRBJ1-1; 7 bases are a match to TRBD1. From germline, CDR1 is MDHEN and CDR2 SYDVKM. V shed 5 bases and J 0 bases; nucleotides not matched to a gene: 3. The CDR3 totals 14 residues. CDR3 nucleotide sequence: TGTGCCAGCAGTGCGGGACAGTTGAACACTGAAGCTTTCTTT. Protein sequence: CASSAGQLNTEAFF.

V gene TRBV30 combines with J gene TRBJ1-2; perhaps TRBD1 as D (5 bases). With 3 bases removed from V and 2 bases from J, the gap between germline ends came to 13 bases. The CDR3 contains 14 residues. CDR1 GTSNPN and CDR2 SVGIG come from the germline V gene (reference sequence). The CDR3 nucleotides are TGTGCCTGGAGAGGGAGGGGTTCGAACTATGGCTACACCTTC. It yields the protein CAWRGRGSNYGYTF. Full variable domain (missing parts from reference TRBV30 and TRBJ1-2): SQTIHQWPATLVQPVGSPLSLECTVEGTSNPNLYWYRQAAGRGLQLLFYSVGIGQISSEVPQNLSASRPQDRQFILSSKKLLLSDSGFYLCAWRGRGSNYGYTFGSGTRLTVV.

V gene TRBV9 combines with J gene TRBJ1-4; D not certain. The V gene's germline CDR1 is SGDLS and CDR2 YYNGEE. The length of the CDR3 is 14 residues. The V and J ends lost 0 bases and 8 bases respectively, with 11 bases between them. The CDR3 region has the DNA TGTGCCAGCAGCGTAGAGCACGGCGGCGAAAAACTGTTTTTT. It is translated as CASSVEHGGEKLFF. Together with reference TRBV9 and TRBJ1-4, the CDR3 gives the full variable domain: DSGVTQTPKHLITATGQRVTLRCSPRSGDLSVYWYQQSLDQGLQFLIQYYNGEERAKGNILERFSAQQFPDLHSELNLSSLELGDSALYFCASSVEHGGEKLFFGSGTQLSVL.

This chain connects TRBV6-6 to TRBJ2-6, with 9 bases lining up with TRBD1. V lost 6 bases to trimming and J lost 4 bases; unmatched junction nucleotides: 4. Germline lookup yields CDR1 MNHNY and CDR2 SVGAGI (reference sequence). The CDR3 length is 15 residues. The CDR3 here is CASRQGAGGANVLTF. CDR3 DNA: TGTGCCAGCAGACAGGGGGCTGGGGGGGCCAACGTCCTGACTTTC.

The genes are TRBV18 and TRBJ2-1, with 7 bases lining up with TRBD2. The CDR3 totals 17 residues. V dropped 0 bases and J dropped 5; count of bases not matched to a gene: 10. The germline V gene encodes CDR1 KGHSH and CDR2 LQKENI. The CDR3 region has the DNA TGTGCCAGCTCACCACCACGTGGGCTAGCGGAAAACAATGAGCAGTTCTTC. It is translated as CASSPPRGLAENNEQFF.

This sequence joins TRBV7-2 and TRBJ1-2; 10 bases are a match to TRBD1. The CDR3 is made up of 16 amino acids. The V segment lost 4 bases and the J segment 5 bases; nucleotides outside the gene matches: 10. From germline, CDR1 is SGHTA and CDR2 FQGNSA. The CDR3 protein is CASSSYGTGVGYGYTF. CDR3 bases: TGTGCCAGCAGCTCGTACGGGACAGGGGTTGGTTATGGCTACACCTTC. Full variable domain (outside the CDR3, taken from reference TRBV7-2 and TRBJ1-2): GAGVSQSPSNKVTEKGKDVELRCDPISGHTALYWYRQSLGQGLEFLIYFQGNSAPDKSGLPSDRFSAERTGGSVSTLTIQRTQQEDSAVYLCASSSYGTGVGYGYTFGSGTRLTVV.

The V and J genes are TRBV5-8 and TRBJ2-5, with TRBD1 as a possible D gene (6 bases). Germline V CDR1 and CDR2: SGHTS, YDEGEE. CDR3 length: 16 residues. Deletions cut 0 bases from V and 1 base from J, with 13 bases between. In DNA form, the CDR3 reads TGTGCCAGCAGCTTGGGCAACAGGGTGCGCCAAGAGACCCAGTACTTC. It is translated as CASSLGNRVRQETQYF.

The chain has TRBV7-8 and TRBJ1-2, with 10 nucleotides matching TRBD1. The CDR3 sequence is 15 residues long. CDR1 SGHVS and CDR2 FQNEAQ come from the germline V gene. Losses at the gene ends were 5 bases for V and 9 bases for J; bases not matched to a gene: 12. CDR3 amino acids: CASSQTGGAKGSYTF. The CDR3 bases are TGTGCCAGCAGCCAGACAGGGGGCGCAAAGGGCAGCTACACCTTC.

This clone has a single count. V is TRBV28 and J is TRBJ1-5; D remains ambiguous. The CDR3 sequence is 12 residues long. The ends were cut back, 4 bases at V and 9 bases at J, with 10 bases in the middle. CDR1 and CDR2 (germline): MDHEN, SYDVKM. CDR3 sequence (DNA): TGTGCCAGCAGTTCCCGAGTTAGGCCCCAGCATTTT. Translation gives CASSSRVRPQHF. Full variable domain (remainder filled in from reference TRBV28 and TRBJ1-5): DVKVTQSSRYLVKRTGEKVFLECVQDMDHENMFWYRQDPGLGLRLIYFSYDVKMKEKGDIPEGYSVSREKKERFSLILESASTNQTSMYLCASSSRVRPQHFGDGTRLSIL.

The CDR3 DNA sequence: TGTGCCAGCAGCTTGGCTTTCAGCACCGGGGAGCTGTTTTTT. Its translation: CASSLAFSTGELFF. The chain couples TRBV5-6 to TRBJ2-2, with D unresolved. V was shortened by 0 bases and J by 4 bases, with 7 bases between the two germline ends. The CDR3 consists of 14 residues. The germline CDR1 and CDR2 sequences are SGHDT and YYEEEE. The entire variable domain, with the rest obtained from reference TRBV5-6 and TRBJ2-2, is as follows: DAGVTQSPTHLIKTRGQQVTLRCSPKSGHDTVSWYQQALGQGPQFIFQYYEEEERQRGNFPDRFSGHQFPNYSSELNVNALLLGDSALYLCASSLAFSTGELFFGEGSRLTVL.

This sequence joins TRBV11-2 and TRBJ2-1; 13 nucleotides match TRBD2. V shed 3 bases and J 4 bases; nucleotides not matched to a gene: 6. CDR3 length: 17 amino acids. Germline CDR1 and CDR2: SGHAT and FQNNGV. This chain's CDR3 is CASSFRTSGSRYNEQFF. CDR3 in DNA: TGTGCCAGCAGCTTCCGGACTAGCGGGAGTAGGTACAATGAGCAGTTCTTC.

The chain has TRBV19 and TRBJ1-4; D not resolved. The CDR3 is 13 amino acids. The V gene's germline CDR1 is LNHDA and CDR2 SQIVND (reference sequence). Trimming shortened V by 4 bases and J by 7 bases, and 10 bases separated the two germline ends. CDR3 region: CASSTWAGEKLFF. The CDR3 nucleotides read TGTGCCAGTAGTACATGGGCTGGTGAAAAACTGTTTTTT.

The chain is built from TRBV6-6 and TRBJ1-2; TRBD1 agrees at 10 bases. V gave up 6 bases and J gave up 3 bases; unmatched junction bases: 4. Germline CDR1 MNHNY, CDR2 SVGAGI (reference sequence). The CDR3 has 14 residues. In DNA form, the CDR3 reads TGTGCCAGCAGCTCCGGGACAGGGGACTATGGCTACACCTTC. This encodes CASSSGTGDYGYTF.

The chain couples TRBV4-3 to TRBJ2-1; 9 bases match TRBD1. The J segment lost 9 bases and the V segment lost 0 bases, leaving 6 bases of the junction unmatched. Germline V lookup: CDR1 LGHNA, CDR2 YSLEER. CDR3 length: 15 amino acids. CDR3 amino acids: CASSQEGQGRGEQFF. The CDR3 DNA reads as TGCGCCAGCAGCCAAGAAGGACAGGGGAGGGGTGAGCAGTTCTTC.

CDR3 region: CASSTGQILSYEQYF. For the CDR3, the DNA is TGCGCCAGCAGCACGGGACAGATCCTCTCCTACGAGCAGTACTTC. This chain joins TRBV5-1 and TRBJ2-7; 7 nucleotides agree with TRBD1. Germline V gene lookup returns CDR1 SGHRS and CDR2 YFSETQ. V was pared by 4 bases and J by 0 bases, with 7 bases of the junction left unmatched. The CDR3 has 15 amino acids.

The sample holds a few counts of this clone. The rearrangement links TRBV9 to TRBJ2-1; the match to TRBD2 covers 13 bases. V gave up 3 bases and J gave up 7 bases; unmatched junction bases: 7. The germline V gene has CDR1 SGDLS and CDR2 YYNGEE. The CDR3 covers 16 residues. In DNA form, the CDR3 reads TGTGCCAGCAGCGGAACCGGGACTAGCGGGACGAATGAGCAGTTCTTC. Its protein is CASSGTGTSGTNEQFF. The full variable domain, in which reference TRBV9 and TRBJ2-1 provide the parts outside the CDR3, is DSGVTQTPKHLITATGQRVTLRCSPRSGDLSVYWYQQSLDQGLQFLIQYYNGEERAKGNILERFSAQQFPDLHSELNLSSLELGDSALYFCASSGTGTSGTNEQFFGPGTRLTVL.

This sequence joins TRBV11-2 and TRBJ2-7; maybe TRBD1 (5 bases). V lost 0 bases, J lost 2 bases, and 8 bases lay in between. There are 14 residues in the CDR3. Germline assignment: CDR1 SGHAT and CDR2 FQNNGV. The CDR3 is CASSLESGPYEQYF. The CDR3 DNA follows: TGTGCCAGCAGCTTAGAATCAGGGCCCTACGAGCAGTACTTC.

This chain connects TRBV28 to TRBJ2-2; tentatively, D is TRBD1 (6 bases). V lost 5 bases and J 4 bases, leaving 17 bases between the germline ends. The CDR3 extends over 16 amino acids. Per germline, CDR1 MDHEN and CDR2 SYDVKM. The CDR3 DNA is TGTGCCAGCAGTGCCGCCGGGACAAGCCTCACCGGGGAGCTGTTTTTT. Translating gives CASSAAGTSLTGELFF.

The rearrangement uses TRBV18 and TRBJ1-4, with D unclear. The CDR3 is 13 residues long. V lost 4 bases to trimming and J lost 1 base, with 4 bases between them. Germline V gene data show CDR1 as KGHSH and CDR2 as LQKENI. For the CDR3, the DNA is TGTGCCAGCTCACTAGTAACTAATGAAAAACTGTTTTTT. Its protein product is CASSLVTNEKLFF. Variable domain in full (rest from reference TRBV18 and TRBJ1-4): NAGVMQNPRHLVRRRGQEARLRCSPMKGHSHVYWYRQLPEEGLKFMVYLQKENIIDESGMPKERFSAEFPKEGPSILRIQQVVRGDSAAYFCASSLVTNEKLFFGSGTQLSVL.

The V gene is TRBV5-1, the J gene TRBJ2-1, with D maybe TRBD1 (5 bases). The V gene lost 0 bases and the J gene lost 10 bases, with 8 bases spanning the gap. Germline CDR1 SGHRS, CDR2 YFSETQ. The CDR3 covers 12 residues. The CDR3 loop reads CASSLADSEQFF. The DNA for the CDR3 is TGCGCCAGCAGCTTGGCCGACAGCGAGCAGTTCTTC.